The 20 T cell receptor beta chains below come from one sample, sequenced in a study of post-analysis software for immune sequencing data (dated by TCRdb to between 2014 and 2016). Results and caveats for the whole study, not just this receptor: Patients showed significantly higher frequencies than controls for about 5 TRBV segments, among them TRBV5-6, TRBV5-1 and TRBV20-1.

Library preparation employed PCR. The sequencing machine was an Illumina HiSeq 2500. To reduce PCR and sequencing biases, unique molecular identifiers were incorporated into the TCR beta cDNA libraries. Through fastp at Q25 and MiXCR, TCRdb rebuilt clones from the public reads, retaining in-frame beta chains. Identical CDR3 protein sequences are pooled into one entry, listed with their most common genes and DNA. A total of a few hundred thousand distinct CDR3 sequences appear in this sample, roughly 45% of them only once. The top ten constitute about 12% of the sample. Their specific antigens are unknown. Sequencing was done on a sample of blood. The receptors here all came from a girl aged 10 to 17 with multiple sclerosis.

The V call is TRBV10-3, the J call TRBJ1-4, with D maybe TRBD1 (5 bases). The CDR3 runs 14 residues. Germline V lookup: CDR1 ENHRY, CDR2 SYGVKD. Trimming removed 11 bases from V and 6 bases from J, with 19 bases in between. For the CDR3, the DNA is TGTGCCTCCACGGCTGGGGCTCGGGATGAAAAACTGTTTTTT. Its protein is CASTAGARDEKLFF.

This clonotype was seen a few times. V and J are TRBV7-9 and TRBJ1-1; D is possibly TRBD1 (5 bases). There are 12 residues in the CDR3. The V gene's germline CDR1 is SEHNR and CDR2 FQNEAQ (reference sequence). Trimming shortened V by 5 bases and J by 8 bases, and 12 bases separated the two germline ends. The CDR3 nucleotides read TGTGCCAGCAGCACCGCTGGGACGGAAGCTTTCTTT. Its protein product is CASSTAGTEAFF.

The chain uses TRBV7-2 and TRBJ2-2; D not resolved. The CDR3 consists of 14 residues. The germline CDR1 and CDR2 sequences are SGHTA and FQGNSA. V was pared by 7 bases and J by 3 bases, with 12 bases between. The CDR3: CASILGPHTGELFF. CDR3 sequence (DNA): TGTGCCAGCATTCTCGGGCCGCACACCGGGGAGCTGTTTTTT.

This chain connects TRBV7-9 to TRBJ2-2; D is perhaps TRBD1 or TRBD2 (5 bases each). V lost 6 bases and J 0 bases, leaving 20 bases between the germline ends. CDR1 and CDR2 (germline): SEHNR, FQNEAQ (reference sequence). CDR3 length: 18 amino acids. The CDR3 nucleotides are TGTGCCAGCAGACCAGGAGTGGGGGAGCCCTCGAACACCGGGGAGCTGTTTTTT. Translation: CASRPGVGEPSNTGELFF.

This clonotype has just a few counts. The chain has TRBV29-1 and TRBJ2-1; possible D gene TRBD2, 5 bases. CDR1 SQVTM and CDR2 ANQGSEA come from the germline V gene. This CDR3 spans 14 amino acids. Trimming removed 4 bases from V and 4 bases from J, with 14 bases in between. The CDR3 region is CSVVPRLTYNEQFF. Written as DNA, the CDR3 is TGCAGCGTTGTCCCTCGACTAACTTACAATGAGCAGTTCTTC.

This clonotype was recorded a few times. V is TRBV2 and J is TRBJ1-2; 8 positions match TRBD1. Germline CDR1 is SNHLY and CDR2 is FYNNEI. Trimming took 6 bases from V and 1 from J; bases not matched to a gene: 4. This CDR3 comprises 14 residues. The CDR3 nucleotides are TGTGCCAGCAGGGACAGGGAAAATAACTATGGCTACACCTTC. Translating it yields CASRDRENNYGYTF.

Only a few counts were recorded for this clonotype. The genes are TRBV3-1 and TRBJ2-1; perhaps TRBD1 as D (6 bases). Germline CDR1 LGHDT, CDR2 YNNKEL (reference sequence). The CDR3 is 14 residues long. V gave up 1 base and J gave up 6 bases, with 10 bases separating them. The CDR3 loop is CASSQVLRGNEQFF. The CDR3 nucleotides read TGTGCCAGCAGCCAAGTTCTCAGGGGCAATGAGCAGTTCTTC.

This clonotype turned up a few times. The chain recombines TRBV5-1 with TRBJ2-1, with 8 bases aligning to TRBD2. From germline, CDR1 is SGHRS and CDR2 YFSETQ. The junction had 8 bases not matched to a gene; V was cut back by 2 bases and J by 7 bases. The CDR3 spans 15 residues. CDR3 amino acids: CASSLAGASINEQFF. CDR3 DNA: TGCGCCAGCAGCTTAGCGGGAGCTTCGATAAATGAGCAGTTCTTC. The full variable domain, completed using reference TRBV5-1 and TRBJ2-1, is KAGVTQTPRYLIKTRGQQVTLSCSPISGHRSVSWYQQTPGQGLQFLFEYFSETQRNKGNFPGRFSGRQFSNSRSEMNVSTLELGDSALYLCASSLAGASINEQFFGPGTRLTVL.

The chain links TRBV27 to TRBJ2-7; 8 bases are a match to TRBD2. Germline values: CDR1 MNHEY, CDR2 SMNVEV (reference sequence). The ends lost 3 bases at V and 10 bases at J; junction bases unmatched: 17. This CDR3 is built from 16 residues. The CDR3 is CASSFLGVAGLARQYF. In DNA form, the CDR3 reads TGTGCCAGCAGTTTTCTCGGGGTAGCGGGACTCGCACGCCAGTACTTC.

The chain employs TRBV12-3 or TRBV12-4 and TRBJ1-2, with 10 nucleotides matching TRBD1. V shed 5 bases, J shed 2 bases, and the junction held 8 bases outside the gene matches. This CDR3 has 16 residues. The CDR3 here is CASSPTRDRGNYGYTF. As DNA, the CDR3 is TGTGCCAGCAGTCCAACACGGGACAGGGGAAACTATGGCTACACCTTC.

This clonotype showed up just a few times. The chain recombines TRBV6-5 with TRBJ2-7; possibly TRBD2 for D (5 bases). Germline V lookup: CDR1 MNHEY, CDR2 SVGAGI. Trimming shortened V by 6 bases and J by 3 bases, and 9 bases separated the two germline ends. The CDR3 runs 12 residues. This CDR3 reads CASSWTGYEQYF. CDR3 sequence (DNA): TGTGCCAGCAGCTGGACTGGCTACGAGCAGTACTTC.

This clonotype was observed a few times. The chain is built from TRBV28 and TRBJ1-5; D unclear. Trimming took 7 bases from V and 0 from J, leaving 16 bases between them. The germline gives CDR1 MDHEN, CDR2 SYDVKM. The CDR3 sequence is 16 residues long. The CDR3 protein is CASTLGGRFSNQPQHF. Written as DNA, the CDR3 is TGTGCCAGCACCCTGGGTGGACGGTTTAGCAATCAGCCCCAGCATTTT.

CDR3 DNA: TGCGCCAGCAGCTACGCATTACTTCGACAGGGGGGTAATGAAAAACTGTTTTTT. This codes for CASSYALLRQGGNEKLFF. V is TRBV5-1 and J is TRBJ1-4, with 9 positions matching TRBD1. The length of the CDR3 is 18 residues. Germline-derived CDR1 and CDR2 are SGHRS and YFSETQ. Trimming removed 3 bases from V and 4 bases from J; junction bases left unmatched: 13.

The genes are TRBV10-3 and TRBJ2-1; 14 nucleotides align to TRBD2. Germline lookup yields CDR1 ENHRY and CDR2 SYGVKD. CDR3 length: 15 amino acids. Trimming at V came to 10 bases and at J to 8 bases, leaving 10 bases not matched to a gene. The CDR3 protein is CATGTSGSNQDEQFF. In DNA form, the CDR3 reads TGTGCCACCGGGACTAGCGGGAGTAATCAGGATGAGCAGTTCTTC.

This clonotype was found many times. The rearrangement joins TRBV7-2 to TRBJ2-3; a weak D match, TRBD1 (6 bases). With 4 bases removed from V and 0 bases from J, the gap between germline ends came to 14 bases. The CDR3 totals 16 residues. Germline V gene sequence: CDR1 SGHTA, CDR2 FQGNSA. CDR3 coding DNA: TGTGCCAGCAGCTGGGGACACCGACAAAGCACAGATACGCAGTATTTT. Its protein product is CASSWGHRQSTDTQYF.

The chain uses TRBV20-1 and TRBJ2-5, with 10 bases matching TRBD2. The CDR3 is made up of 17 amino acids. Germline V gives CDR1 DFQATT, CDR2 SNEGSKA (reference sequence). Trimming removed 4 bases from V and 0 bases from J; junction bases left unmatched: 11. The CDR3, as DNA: TGCAGTGCTACTCTAGCTAGCGGGAGACTCCACCAAGAGACCCAGTACTTC. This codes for CSATLASGRLHQETQYF.

This CDR3 is CASRPANTEAFF. The CDR3, as DNA: TGTGCCAGCAGGCCGGCGAACACTGAAGCTTTCTTT. The rearrangement joins TRBV28 to TRBJ1-1, with no clear D. The CDR3 is 12 amino acids. Trimming took off 6 bases at V and 1 base at J, with 6 bases between the two ends. The germline V gene has CDR1 MDHEN and CDR2 SYDVKM.

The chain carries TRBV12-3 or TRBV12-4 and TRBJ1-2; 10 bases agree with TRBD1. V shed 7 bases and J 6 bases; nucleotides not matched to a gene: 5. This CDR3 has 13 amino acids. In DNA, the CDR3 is TGTGCCAGCACCGGGACAGGGGCGAATGGCTACACCTTC. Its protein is CASTGTGANGYTF.

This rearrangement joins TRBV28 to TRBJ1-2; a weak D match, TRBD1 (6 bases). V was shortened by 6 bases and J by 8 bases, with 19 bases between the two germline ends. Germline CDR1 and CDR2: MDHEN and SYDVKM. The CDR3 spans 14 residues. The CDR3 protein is CASREQGSSVGYTF. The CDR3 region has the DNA TGTGCCAGCAGGGAACAGGGATCGAGTGTCGGCTACACCTTC.

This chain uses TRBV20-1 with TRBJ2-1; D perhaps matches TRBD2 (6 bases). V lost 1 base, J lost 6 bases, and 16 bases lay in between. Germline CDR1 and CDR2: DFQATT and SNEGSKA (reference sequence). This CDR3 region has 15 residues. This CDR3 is CSARGGQGLINEQFF. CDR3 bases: TGCAGTGCTAGAGGTGGGCAGGGACTCATCAATGAGCAGTTCTTC.